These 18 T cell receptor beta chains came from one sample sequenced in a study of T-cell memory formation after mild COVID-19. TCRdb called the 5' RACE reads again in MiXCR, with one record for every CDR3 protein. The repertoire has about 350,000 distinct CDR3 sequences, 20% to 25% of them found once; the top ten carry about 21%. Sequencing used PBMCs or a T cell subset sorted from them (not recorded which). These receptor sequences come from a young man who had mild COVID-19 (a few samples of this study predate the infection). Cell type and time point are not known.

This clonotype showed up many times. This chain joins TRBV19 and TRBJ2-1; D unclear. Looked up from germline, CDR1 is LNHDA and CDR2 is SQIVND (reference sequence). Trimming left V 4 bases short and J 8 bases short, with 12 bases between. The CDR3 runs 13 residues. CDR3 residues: CASSRRSTDEQFF. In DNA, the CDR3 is TGTGCCAGTAGTAGGCGGTCTACGGATGAGCAGTTCTTC.

CDR3 nucleotides: TGTGCCAGCAGTTTAGTAGGGGCTTCGGCTGAAAAACTGTTTTTT. The encoded protein is CASSLVGASAEKLFF. J is TRBJ1-4 and V is TRBV12-3 or TRBV12-4, with a weak D call TRBD1 (5 bases). CDR3 length equals 15 residues. V was shortened by 1 base and J by 7 bases, with 13 bases between the two germline ends.

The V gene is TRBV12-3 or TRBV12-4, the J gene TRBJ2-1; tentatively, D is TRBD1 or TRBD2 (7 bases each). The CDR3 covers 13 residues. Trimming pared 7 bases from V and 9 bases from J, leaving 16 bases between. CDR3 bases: TGTGCCAGCAATAGGGGAGGGGGCGGTGAGCAGTTCTTC. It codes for CASNRGGGGEQFF.

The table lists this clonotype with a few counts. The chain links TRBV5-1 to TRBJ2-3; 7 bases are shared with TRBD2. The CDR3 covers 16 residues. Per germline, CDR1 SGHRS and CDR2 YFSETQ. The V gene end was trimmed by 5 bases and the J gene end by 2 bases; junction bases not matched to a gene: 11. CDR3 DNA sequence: TGCGCCAGCAGAGTGTCAGCGGGGAGCCCCACAGATACGCAGTATTTT. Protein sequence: CASRVSAGSPTDTQYF.

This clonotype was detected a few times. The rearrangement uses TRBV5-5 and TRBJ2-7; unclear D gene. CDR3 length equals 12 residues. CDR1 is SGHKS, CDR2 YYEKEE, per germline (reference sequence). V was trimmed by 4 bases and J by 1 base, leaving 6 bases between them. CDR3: CASSPGSYEQYV. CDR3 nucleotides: TGTGCCAGCAGCCCAGGTTCCTACGAGCAGTACGTC.

In DNA, the CDR3 is TGCGCCAGCAGCTTTAACGTGGAAAAGTACTTC. Translated: CASSFNVEKYF. This sequence joins TRBV5-1 and TRBJ2-5; D gene ambiguous. Trimming shortened V by 2 bases and J by 12 bases, and 11 bases separated the two germline ends. The germline gives CDR1 SGHRS, CDR2 YFSETQ. The CDR3 loop spans 11 amino acids.

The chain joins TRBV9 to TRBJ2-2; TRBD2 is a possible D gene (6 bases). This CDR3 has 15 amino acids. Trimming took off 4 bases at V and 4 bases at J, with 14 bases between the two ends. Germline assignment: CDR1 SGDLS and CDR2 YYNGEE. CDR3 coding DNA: TGTGCCAGCAGCTTCTCGGGACTTTCCACCGGGGAGCTGTTTTTT. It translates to CASSFSGLSTGELFF.

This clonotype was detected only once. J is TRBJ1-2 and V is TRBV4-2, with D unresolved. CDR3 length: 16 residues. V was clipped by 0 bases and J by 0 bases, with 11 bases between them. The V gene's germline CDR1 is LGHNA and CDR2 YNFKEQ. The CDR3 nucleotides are TGTGCCAGCAGCCAAGATGTAGGGCAGCCTAACTATGGCTACACCTTC. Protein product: CASSQDVGQPNYGYTF.

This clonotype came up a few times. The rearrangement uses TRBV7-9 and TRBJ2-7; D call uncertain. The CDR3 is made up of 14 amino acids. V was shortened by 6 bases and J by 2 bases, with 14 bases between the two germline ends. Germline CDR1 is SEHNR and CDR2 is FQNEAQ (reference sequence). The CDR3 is CASRPNPGAYEQYV. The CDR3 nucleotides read TGTGCCAGCAGACCCAACCCAGGAGCCTACGAGCAGTACGTC.

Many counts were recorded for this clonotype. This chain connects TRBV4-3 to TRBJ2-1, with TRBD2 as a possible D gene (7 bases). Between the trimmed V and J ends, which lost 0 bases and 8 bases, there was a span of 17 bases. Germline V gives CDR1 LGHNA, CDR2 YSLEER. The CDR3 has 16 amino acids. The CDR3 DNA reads TGCGCCAGCAGCCAAGATTGGGGGGGCGGTGGGGATGAGCAGTTCTTC. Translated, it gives CASSQDWGGGGDEQFF.

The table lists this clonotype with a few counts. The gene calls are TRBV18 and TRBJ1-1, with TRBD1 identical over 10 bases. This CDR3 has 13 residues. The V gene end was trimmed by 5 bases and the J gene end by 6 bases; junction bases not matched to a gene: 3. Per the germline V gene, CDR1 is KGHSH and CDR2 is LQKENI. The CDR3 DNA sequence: TGTGCCAGCTCAGGACAGGGGGGGCCTGAAGCTTTCTTT. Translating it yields CASSGQGGPEAFF.

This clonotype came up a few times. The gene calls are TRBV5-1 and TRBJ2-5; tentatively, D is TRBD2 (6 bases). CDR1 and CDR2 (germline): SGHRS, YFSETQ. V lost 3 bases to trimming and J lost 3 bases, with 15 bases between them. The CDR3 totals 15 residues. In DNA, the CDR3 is TGCGCCAGCAGCTCGGGGACTTACCTTAAAGAGACCCAGTACTTC. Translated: CASSSGTYLKETQYF. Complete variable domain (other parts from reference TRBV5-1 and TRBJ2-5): KAGVTQTPRYLIKTRGQQVTLSCSPISGHRSVSWYQQTPGQGLQFLFEYFSETQRNKGNFPGRFSGRQFSNSRSEMNVSTLELGDSALYLCASSSGTYLKETQYFGPGTRLLVL.

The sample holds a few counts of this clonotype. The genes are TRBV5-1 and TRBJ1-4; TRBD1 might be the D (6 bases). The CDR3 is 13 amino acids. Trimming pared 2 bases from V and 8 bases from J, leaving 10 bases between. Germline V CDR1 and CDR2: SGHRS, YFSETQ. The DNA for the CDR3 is TGCGCCAGCAGCTTACAGGGTGAGGAAAAACTGTTTTTT. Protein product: CASSLQGEEKLFF.

The chain's CDR3 is CASSLASGGEETQYF. CDR3 in DNA: TGTGCCAGCAGTTTGGCTAGCGGGGGTGAAGAGACCCAGTACTTC. The chain links TRBV28 to TRBJ2-5; 10 bases map to TRBD2. With V trimmed by 3 bases and J by 3 bases, 4 bases remained unmatched. The CDR3 has 15 residues. Germline V gene data show CDR1 as MDHEN and CDR2 as SYDVKM.

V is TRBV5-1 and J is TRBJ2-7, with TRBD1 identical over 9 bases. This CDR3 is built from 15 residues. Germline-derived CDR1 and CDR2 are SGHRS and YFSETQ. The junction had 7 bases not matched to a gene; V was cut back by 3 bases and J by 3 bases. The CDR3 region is CASSYEGQGFYEQYF. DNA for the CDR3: TGCGCCAGCAGCTACGAAGGACAGGGGTTCTACGAGCAGTACTTC.

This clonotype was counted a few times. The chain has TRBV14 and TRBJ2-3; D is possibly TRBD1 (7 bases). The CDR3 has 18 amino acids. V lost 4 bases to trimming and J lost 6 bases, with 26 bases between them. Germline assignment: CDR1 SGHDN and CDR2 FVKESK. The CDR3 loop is CASSRRRPGARRGDTQYF. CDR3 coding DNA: TGTGCCAGCAGCCGTAGGCGGCCGGGGGCCCGCAGGGGGGATACGCAGTATTTT.

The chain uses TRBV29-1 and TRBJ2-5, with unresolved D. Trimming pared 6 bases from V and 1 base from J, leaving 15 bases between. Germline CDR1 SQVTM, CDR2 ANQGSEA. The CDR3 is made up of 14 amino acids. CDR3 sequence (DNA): TGCAGCGTCCCCGATCGAGTCCTCCAAGAGACCCAGTACTTC. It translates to CSVPDRVLQETQYF.

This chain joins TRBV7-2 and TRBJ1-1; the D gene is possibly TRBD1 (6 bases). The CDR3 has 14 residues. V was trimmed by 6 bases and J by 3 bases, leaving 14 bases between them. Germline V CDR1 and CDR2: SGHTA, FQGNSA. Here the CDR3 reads CASSVQGRDTEAFF. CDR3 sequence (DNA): TGTGCCAGCAGTGTACAGGGTAGGGACACTGAAGCTTTCTTT. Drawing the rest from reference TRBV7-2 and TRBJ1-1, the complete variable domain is GAGVSQSPSNKVTEKGKDVELRCDPISGHTALYWYRQSLGQGLEFLIYFQGNSAPDKSGLPSDRFSAERTGGSVSTLTIQRTQQEDSAVYLCASSVQGRDTEAFFGQGTRLTVV.